This T cell receptor (beta chain) was identified in a study of blood T cell repertoires in COVID-19. TCRdb's table, derived via immunoSEQ multiplex PCR, lists solely in-frame clones and lacks some. The repertoire includes some 29,000 clones, approximately 84% of them detected once, and approximately 9.4% sits in the top ten. In this sample, this clone turned up a few times. Germline V gene sequence: CDR1 SGHAT, CDR2 FQNNGV. CDR3 length equals 15 residues. V lost 5 bases, J lost 9 bases, and 7 bases stayed unmatched. The V gene is TRBV11-2, the J gene TRBJ1-6, with 10 bases identical to TRBD1. Sequenced: peripheral blood. This clonotype was obtained from a man older than 75 with active COVID-19. CDR3 protein: CASSPRDRGGSPLHF. Written as DNA, the CDR3 is TGTGCCAGCAGCCCCAGGGACAGGGGAGGTTCACCCCTCCACTTT.